A selection of T cell receptor beta chains follows, all from one sample in a study of Graves' ophthalmopathy and Graves' hyperthyroidism. MiXCR, applied by TCRdb to the multiplex PCR reads, yields one record per CDR3 protein. The sample includes roughly 350,000 distinct CDR3 sequences, approximately 17% seen only once; the top ten take 2.4%. Source material: peripheral blood. These receptors originate from an adult woman with stable Graves' hyperthyroidism. The CDR3 runs from the conserved cysteine through the conserved F or W. Fields, in order: clone size, V gene, J gene, D gene, CDR3 protein, CDR3 DNA. D genes are given only for firm matches. Clone size is stated in some rows and not others, as once, few, many or a class when expanded.

size: many
V: TRBV30
J: TRBJ1-6
D: NA
CDR3: CAWSAGIRSPLHF
DNA: TGTGCCTGGAGTGCCGGGATTCGTTCACCCCTCCACTTT

size: many
V: TRBV6-5
J: TRBJ2-4
D: NA
CDR3: CASSYYSGRAKNIQYF
DNA: TGTGCCAGCAGCTACTACTCGGGGAGAGCCAAAAACATTCAGTACTTC

size: many
V: TRBV30
J: TRBJ1-1
D: NA
CDR3: CAWSRPGTYMNTEAFF
DNA: TGTGCCTGGAGTAGACCGGGGACTTACATGAACACTGAAGCTTTCTTT

size: many
V: TRBV12-3/TRBV12-4
J: TRBJ2-7
D: TRBD2
CDR3: CASSFSGRRTYEQYF
DNA: TGTGCCAGCAGTTTTTCCGGGAGGAGGACCTACGAGCAGTACTTC

size: many
V: TRBV12-3/TRBV12-4
J: TRBJ1-6
D: NA
CDR3: CASSSSRTGVLWNSPLHF
DNA: TGTGCCAGCAGTTCATCCCGCACAGGCGTACTCTGGAATTCACCCCTCCACTTT

size: many
V: TRBV12-3/TRBV12-4
J: TRBJ2-2
D: TRBD1
CDR3: CASSSSIWTGANTGELFF
DNA: TGTGCCAGCAGTTCTAGTATCTGGACAGGGGCAAACACCGGGGAGCTGTTTTTT

size: many
V: TRBV20-1
J: TRBJ1-1
D: NA
CDR3: CSASSVQEAFF
DNA: TGCAGTGCTTCGTCGGTACAGGAAGCTTTCTTT

size: many
V: TRBV6-1
J: TRBJ1-1
D: NA
CDR3: CASSPGLGPGTEAFF
DNA: TGTGCCAGCAGTCCCGGGCTGGGGCCTGGCACTGAAGCTTTCTTT

size: many
V: TRBV6-2/TRBV6-3
J: TRBJ1-5
D: TRBD1
CDR3: CASRPTNRGFEQPQHF
DNA: TGTGCCAGCAGGCCCACCAACAGGGGATTCGAGCAGCCCCAGCATTTT

size: NA
V: TRBV11-2
J: TRBJ2-2
D: NA
CDR3: CASSLGMNTGELFF
DNA: TGTGCCAGCAGCTTAGGGATGAACACCGGGGAGCTGTTTTTT

size: many
V: TRBV10-1
J: TRBJ2-7
D: TRBD2
CDR3: CASSERCGTSGRAVWSYEQYF
DNA: TGCGCCAGCAGTGAGAGGTGTGGTACTAGCGGGAGGGCCGTTTGGTCCTACGAGCAGTACTTC

size: many
V: TRBV6-1
J: TRBJ2-7
D: NA
CDR3: CASRKQAAPSYEQYF
DNA: TGTGCCAGCAGGAAACAGGCTGCGCCCTCCTACGAGCAGTACTTC

size: many
V: TRBV28
J: TRBJ1-1
D: NA
CDR3: CASSKGETTEAFF
DNA: TGTGCCAGCAGTAAGGGGGAAACCACTGAAGCTTTCTTT

size: NA
V: TRBV6-1
J: TRBJ1-1
D: TRBD1
CDR3: CASSLARGDTEAFF
DNA: TGTGCCAGTAGTCTGGCCAGGGGGGACACTGAAGCTTTCTTT

size: many
V: TRBV11-2
J: TRBJ2-5
D: TRBD1
CDR3: CASSRQGAETQYF
DNA: TGTGCCAGCAGCCGTCAGGGGGCTGAGACCCAGTACTTC

size: many
V: TRBV12-3/TRBV12-4
J: TRBJ2-7
D: NA
CDR3: CASSLAQVPYEQYF
DNA: TGTGCCAGCAGTTTGGCTCAGGTTCCCTACGAGCAGTACTTC

size: few
V: TRBV5-1
J: TRBJ2-1
D: NA
CDR3: CASSLSRDYEQFF
DNA: TGCGCCAGCAGCTTGAGCAGGGATTACGAGCAGTTCTTC

size: NA
V: TRBV10-3
J: TRBJ1-1
D: NA
CDR3: CAISPKGGPDTEAFF
DNA: TGTGCCATCAGCCCCAAGGGGGGGCCAGACACTGAAGCTTTCTTT

size: many
V: TRBV7-8
J: TRBJ2-7
D: TRBD1
CDR3: CASSSPSLGTGASEQYF
DNA: TGTGCCAGCAGCTCACCTAGCCTCGGGACAGGGGCGTCGGAGCAGTACTTC

size: many
V: TRBV14
J: TRBJ2-3
D: NA
CDR3: CASSQVISTDTQYF
DNA: TGTGCCAGCAGCCAAGTTATAAGCACAGATACGCAGTATTTT